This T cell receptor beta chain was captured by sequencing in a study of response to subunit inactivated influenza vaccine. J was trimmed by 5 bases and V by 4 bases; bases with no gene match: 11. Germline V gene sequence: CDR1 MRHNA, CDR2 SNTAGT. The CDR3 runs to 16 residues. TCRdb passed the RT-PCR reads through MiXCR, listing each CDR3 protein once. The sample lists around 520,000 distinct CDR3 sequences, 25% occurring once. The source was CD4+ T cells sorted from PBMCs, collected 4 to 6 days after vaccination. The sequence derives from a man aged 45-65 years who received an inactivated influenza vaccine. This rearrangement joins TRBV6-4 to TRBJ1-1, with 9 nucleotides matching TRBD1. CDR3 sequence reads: CASSVRQGVGRTEAFF. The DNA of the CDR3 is TGTGCCAGCAGTGTCCGACAGGGGGTGGGAAGGACTGAAGCTTTCTTT.